This T cell receptor (beta chain) was documented in a study of naive and memory T cell subsets. Overall study results and limits: From naive to CM, EM and EMRA, diversity decreased and Gini increased.

Trimming cost V 4 bases and J 5 bases; bases outside gene matches: 5. The germline CDR1 and CDR2 sequences are SEHNR and FQNEAQ (reference sequence). This CDR3 has 15 amino acids. Two oligonucleotides, mixed equimolar, formed the beta constant-region primer covering TRBC1 and TRBC2. TCRdb reprocessed the UMI-ligation and nested PCR reads with MiXCR, giving one entry per CDR3 protein. The table shows tens of thousands of distinct CDR3 sequences, with 7% occurring only once. This clonotype was seen repeatedly, ten times or more. Antigen unknown. The specimen sequenced was central memory CD4+ T cells from blood. The clonotype originates from a human donor in good health. The chain carries TRBV7-9 and TRBJ1-6, with TRBD1 identical over 7 bases. The CDR3: CASSYRGDNNSPLHF. The CDR3 DNA is TGTGCCAGCAGCTACAGGGGCGATAATAATTCACCCCTCCACTTT.